This entry is about one T cell receptor beta chain. V lost 5 bases, J lost 4 bases, and 9 bases lay in between. The CDR3 length is 13 residues. Germline-derived CDR1 and CDR2 are LNHDA and SQIVND (reference sequence). This sample was included in a study of blood T cell repertoires in COVID-19. Assay: immunoSEQ multiplex PCR; the TCRdb copy retains only in-frame clones and omits some. The sample consists of around 220,000 clones, 82% of them appearing once. Sequencing was carried out using peripheral blood. V usage is TRBV19 and J usage is TRBJ1-5; tentatively, D is TRBD1 (5 bases). The TCR comes from an elderly woman with active or convalescent COVID-19. The CDR3 sequence: CASSYGGNQPQHF. The CDR3 region has the DNA TGTGCCAGTAGTTACGGGGGTAATCAGCCCCAGCATTTT.